This T cell receptor beta chain was captured by sequencing in a study of T-cell reconstitution after alpha-beta-depleted transplantation in children. Findings and limits, study-wide: Reportedly, roughly two months post-transplant, alpha-beta T cells arose from several hundred expanded graft clones. Newly generated T cells supplied most T-cell counts and diversity one year post-transplant. High day-60 TCRbeta diversity in some patients came from surviving recipient T cells and thymic progenitors.

Points on this clonotype: Antigen: not known.

The CDR3 loop spans 14 amino acids. With 6 bases removed from V and 1 base from J, the gap between germline ends came to 12 bases. A library of TCRbeta sequences, prepared with unique molecular identifiers, was generated. TCRdb re-analysed the PCR reads in MiXCR, keeping a single row per CDR3 protein. This table holds 150,000 to 200,000 distinct CDR3 sequences, 6.3% found once. The clonotype originates from a girl less than two years old with combined immunodeficiency, due to receive a stem cell transplant. Sequences were derived from PBMCs, sampled before TCRalphabeta/CD19-depleted stem cell transplant. This rearrangement joins TRBV12-3 or TRBV12-4 to TRBJ1-1; D uncertain. CDR3 sequence reads: CASRPYGQNTEAFF. CDR3 coding DNA: TGTGCCAGCAGACCGTATGGGCAGAACACTGAAGCTTTCTTT.